The 21 T cell receptor beta chains below come from one sample, sequenced in a study of cytomegalovirus exposure and HLA in healthy donors. Here immunoSEQ multiplex PCR was the method, and the copy in TCRdb shows in-frame clones only, minus some. The sample consists of roughly 52,000 clones, 88% of them appearing once. Sequencing was performed on PBMCs. The receptors stem from a woman in her 30s in good health and CMV-seronegative.

This clone was counted between two and nine times. The chain uses TRBV6-5 and TRBJ2-5; D is undetermined. Trimming shortened V by 7 bases and J by 4 bases, and 7 bases separated the two germline ends. The CDR3 has 11 amino acids. From germline, CDR1 is MNHEY and CDR2 SVGAGI. CDR3 protein: CASKSRETQYF. The CDR3 DNA reads as TGTGCCAGCAAGAGTCGAGAGACCCAGTACTTC.

V usage is TRBV5-1 and J usage is TRBJ1-2; D ambiguous. The CDR3 extends over 13 amino acids. CDR1 and CDR2 (germline): SGHRS, YFSETQ. The germline V and J ends were trimmed by 1 base and 8 bases, with 12 bases remaining between them. CDR3 DNA: TGCGCCAGCAGCTTGTATATAAGCGGCGGCTACACCTTC. This encodes CASSLYISGGYTF.

The V and J genes are TRBV10-2 and TRBJ2-7, with 8 bases lining up with TRBD1. The CDR3 length is 14 residues. Germline trimming cut 4 bases from V and 4 bases from J; bases unmatched to any gene: 6. Per germline, CDR1 WSHSY and CDR2 SAAADI. The DNA of the CDR3 is TGCGCCAGCAGTGCCCCGGGACAGGAGTACGAGCAGTACTTC. Protein product: CASSAPGQEYEQYF.

The J gene is TRBJ1-2, the V gene TRBV5-1; unclear D gene. Germline CDR1 and CDR2: SGHRS and YFSETQ. V was pared by 0 bases and J by 1 base, with 7 bases between. The CDR3 extends over 14 amino acids. Here the CDR3 reads CASSLAVLNYGYTF. CDR3 DNA: TGCGCCAGCAGCTTGGCGGTTCTTAACTATGGCTACACCTTC.

The gene calls are TRBV28 and TRBJ2-1; 11 positions agree with TRBD2. This CDR3 region has 15 residues. The ends lost 2 bases at V and 5 bases at J; junction bases unmatched: 2. Germline CDR1 reads MDHEN; CDR2 reads SYDVKM. CDR3 in DNA: TGTGCCAGCAGTTTAGGGACTAGCGGAGACAATGAGCAGTTCTTC. Translation: CASSLGTSGDNEQFF.

The V call is TRBV28, the J call TRBJ2-7, with 9 bases aligning to TRBD1. Trimming removed 6 bases from V and 4 bases from J; junction bases left unmatched: 10. CDR1 is MDHEN, CDR2 SYDVKM, per germline. This CDR3 is built from 15 residues. CDR3 protein: CASSSEGTGKYEQYF. DNA of the CDR3: TGTGCCAGCAGCTCTGAGGGGACAGGGAAATACGAGCAGTACTTC.

The rearrangement joins TRBV7-9 to TRBJ2-2; 14 positions agree with TRBD2. CDR3 size: 19 residues. In germline, CDR1 is SEHNR, CDR2 FQNEAQ (reference sequence). V was pared by 5 bases and J by 3 bases, with 11 bases of the junction left unmatched. DNA for the CDR3: TGTGCCAGCAGCGGACCGACTAGCGGGAGGGCCGCGGACACCGGGGAGCTGTTTTTT. It encodes CASSGPTSGRAADTGELFF. Full variable domain (missing parts from reference TRBV7-9 and TRBJ2-2): DTGVSQNPRHKITKRGQNVTFRCDPISEHNRLYWYRQTLGQGPEFLTYFQNEAQLEKSRLLSDRFSAERPKGSFSTLEIQRTEQGDSAMYLCASSGPTSGRAADTGELFFGEGSRLTVL.

This clone is judged medium-sized (0.01 to 0.1%). The chain couples TRBV23-1 to TRBJ1-2, with 7 bases aligning to TRBD1. TRBV23-1 is placed among ORFs of uncertain function. V was clipped by 10 bases and J by 5 bases; unmatched bases: 13. The CDR3 covers 14 residues. CDR3 amino acids: CATPSATGRYGYTF. For the CDR3, the DNA is TGCGCCACCCCCTCCGCGACAGGGAGATATGGCTACACCTTC.

The genes are TRBV4-1 and TRBJ2-5, with TRBD1 identical over 7 bases. Germline-derived CDR1 and CDR2 are MGHRA and YSYEKL. V was pared by 2 bases and J by 0 bases, with 12 bases of the junction left unmatched. This CDR3 has 18 amino acids. CDR3 residues: CASSQLSTLDRDQETQYF. CDR3 sequence (DNA): TGCGCCAGCAGCCAACTTTCCACACTCGACAGGGACCAAGAGACCCAGTACTTC.

V gene TRBV7-8 combines with J gene TRBJ1-3; weak D call: TRBD1 (6 bases). The V and J ends lost 4 bases and 3 bases respectively, with 16 bases between them. The CDR3 extends over 16 amino acids. Looked up from germline, CDR1 is SGHVS and CDR2 is FQNEAQ. The CDR3 loop reads CASSSIRQGYGNTIYF. The CDR3 DNA follows: TGTGCCAGCAGCTCCATCCGTCAGGGGTATGGAAACACCATATATTTT.

In this sample, this clone turned up a few times. The chain's CDR3 is CASRRSGTLYEQYF. The CDR3 DNA reads as TGTGCCAGTAGGCGATCCGGGACACTCTACGAGCAGTACTTC. The chain joins TRBV19 to TRBJ2-7; a possible D gene is TRBD1 (6 bases). V was cut by 6 bases and J by 3 bases, with 15 bases left in between. Germline assignment: CDR1 LNHDA and CDR2 SQIVND (reference sequence). The CDR3 spans 14 residues. Drawing the rest from reference TRBV19 and TRBJ2-7, the complete variable domain is DGGITQSPKYLFRKEGQNVTLSCEQNLNHDAMYWYRQDPGQGLRLIYYSQIVNDFQKGDIAEGYSVSREKKESFPLTVTSAQKNPTAFYLCASRRSGTLYEQYFGPGTRLTVT.

The chain combines TRBV30 with TRBJ1-3; TRBD1 matches 8 bases. CDR1 and CDR2 (germline): GTSNPN, SVGIG (reference sequence). The CDR3 covers 14 residues. V lost 3 bases, J lost 16 bases, and 17 bases stayed unmatched. CDR3 amino acids: CAWSAGWTGTGGYF. DNA of the CDR3: TGTGCCTGGAGCGCCGGTTGGACTGGGACAGGCGGGTATTTT.

The rearrangement uses TRBV11-3 and TRBJ2-3; 8 nucleotides match TRBD2. This CDR3 is 15 amino acids long. The V gene end was trimmed by 5 bases and the J gene end by 3 bases; junction bases not matched to a gene: 7. Looked up from germline, CDR1 is SGHNT and CDR2 is YENEEA. In DNA, the CDR3 is TGTGCCAGCAGCCTCAGCGGGAGTCGTACAGATACGCAGTATTTT. Translation: CASSLSGSRTDTQYF.

The rearrangement uses TRBV5-6 and TRBJ1-1, with 7 bases aligning to TRBD1. The CDR3 is made up of 14 amino acids. Germline V gene data show CDR1 as SGHDT and CDR2 as YYEEEE. The trim removed 4 bases at V and 3 bases at J, leaving 6 bases unmatched. CDR3 sequence: CASSRQGRDTEAFF. CDR3 DNA: TGTGCCAGCAGCCGACAGGGCCGGGACACTGAAGCTTTCTTT.

J is TRBJ2-7 and V is TRBV5-1; a possible D gene is TRBD1 (5 bases). This CDR3 contains 13 residues. Germline V gene lookup returns CDR1 SGHRS and CDR2 YFSETQ. Trimming took off 2 bases at V and 5 bases at J, with 11 bases between the two ends. CDR3 in DNA: TGCGCCAGCAGCTTAACAGGAGTCCACGAGCAGTACTTC. It translates to CASSLTGVHEQYF. Together with reference TRBV5-1 and TRBJ2-7, the CDR3 gives the full variable domain: KAGVTQTPRYLIKTRGQQVTLSCSPISGHRSVSWYQQTPGQGLQFLFEYFSETQRNKGNFPGRFSGRQFSNSRSEMNVSTLELGDSALYLCASSLTGVHEQYFGPGTRLTVT.

The chain has TRBV29-1 and TRBJ2-7; 9 nucleotides line up with TRBD1. V trimming: 5 bases; J trimming: 3 bases; junction bases outside the gene matches: 8. The CDR3 extends over 14 amino acids. The V gene's germline CDR1 is SQVTM and CDR2 ANQGSEA. The CDR3 nucleotides read TGCAGCGTTATGGAACCGACAGGGGGCTACGAGCAGTACTTC. Its protein product is CSVMEPTGGYEQYF.

This chain joins TRBV27 and TRBJ2-1, with D possibly TRBD2 on 5 matching bases. CDR1 and CDR2 from the germline V gene are MNHEY and SMNVEV (reference sequence). V was shortened by 5 bases and J by 9 bases, with 11 bases between the two germline ends. The CDR3 loop spans 12 amino acids. The DNA for the CDR3 is TGTGCCAGCAGTCTCGGACGGGGTGAGCAGTTCTTC. Residues: CASSLGRGEQFF.

The chain employs TRBV6-5 and TRBJ1-5; tentative D call: TRBD1 (5 bases). This CDR3 region has 13 residues. The ends were cut back, 2 bases at V and 6 bases at J, with 8 bases in the middle. The germline V gene has CDR1 MNHEY and CDR2 SVGAGI. The CDR3 nucleotides read TGTGCCAGCAGTTACGGGGGGGTTCAGCCCCAGCATTTT. The encoded protein is CASSYGGVQPQHF.

CDR3 DNA: TGTGCCAGCAGGGCCGACAGGGTGTATGGCTACACCTTC. It codes for CASRADRVYGYTF. The chain employs TRBV6-1 and TRBJ1-2, with 7 bases lining up with TRBD1. The J segment lost 5 bases and the V segment lost 6 bases, leaving 6 bases of the junction unmatched. The CDR3 has 13 residues. Germline-derived CDR1 and CDR2 are MNHNS and SASEGT.

J is TRBJ2-1 and V is TRBV7-2, with TRBD1 matching over 8 bases. After removal of 3 bases from V and 0 bases from J, the junction contained 4 bases not matched to a gene. The CDR3 runs to 16 residues. CDR1 is SGHTA and CDR2 is FQGNSA in the germline V gene. Here the CDR3 reads CASSLDRVNSYNEQFF. The CDR3 region has the DNA TGTGCCAGCAGCTTGGACAGGGTTAACTCCTACAATGAGCAGTTCTTC.

This rearrangement joins TRBV29-1 to TRBJ2-7; possibly TRBD1 for D (5 bases). CDR3 length: 11 amino acids. Germline loops: CDR1 SQVTM, CDR2 ANQGSEA. The V and J ends lost 5 bases and 5 bases respectively, with 10 bases between them. The CDR3 bases are TGCAGCGTTAAACAGGTAAACGAGCAGTACTTC. Protein sequence: CSVKQVNEQYF.